What follows describes a single T cell receptor beta chain. Vbeta (60) and Jbeta (13) primers were used in the PCR. Generated by immunoSEQ multiplex PCR, the TCRdb table keeps only in-frame clones and is missing some. The sample records 95,000 to 110,000 clones, about 72% being singletons. This entry comes from a study of cytomegalovirus exposure and HLA in healthy donors. The length of the CDR3 is 18 residues. Trimming took off 3 bases at V and 1 base at J, with 16 bases between the two ends. CDR1 and CDR2 from the germline V gene are LNHDA and SQIVND (reference sequence). This sequence originates from a young man in good health and CMV-seronegative. This chain joins TRBV19 and TRBJ1-6; tentatively, D is TRBD1 (5 bases). Source material: PBMCs. This chain's CDR3 is CASSMGTPSGSYNSPLHF. In nucleotides, the CDR3 is TGTGCCAGTAGTATGGGGACGCCCAGCGGGTCCTATAATTCACCCCTCCACTTT.